Below are 31 T cell receptor beta chains sequenced from a single sample in a study of technical replicates of blood from a handful of donors (dated by TCRdb to 2015 to 2018). Library creation used the immunoSEQ multiplex PCR assay. The source is immuneACCESS, and TCRdb retained only in-frame sequences with V and J called. Part of the clones is not carried over; for the studies checked, unresolved V genes explain less than half of this, and the remainder is unexplained. Here the sample has some 71,000 clones; 95% to 98% occur a single time. The top ten clonotypes cover under 0.3% of the sample. The sequenced material came from T cells isolated from PBMCs. All receptors derive from a human donor in good health.

This chain uses TRBV7-2 with TRBJ2-7; 13 bases line up with TRBD2. The CDR3 runs 16 residues. Germline V gives CDR1 SGHTA, CDR2 FQGNSA. Trimming took 5 bases from V and 5 from J; bases not matched to a gene: 9. The CDR3 loop is CASSDGLAGATDEQYF. In DNA, the CDR3 is TGTGCCAGCAGCGACGGACTAGCGGGAGCGACCGACGAGCAGTACTTC. The full variable domain, completed using reference TRBV7-2 and TRBJ2-7, is GAGVSQSPSNKVTEKGKDVELRCDPISGHTALYWYRQSLGQGLEFLIYFQGNSAPDKSGLPSDRFSAERTGGSVSTLTIQRTQQEDSAVYLCASSDGLAGATDEQYFGPGTRLTVT.

This chain connects TRBV20-1 to TRBJ1-2; 7 bases align to TRBD1. Germline V lookup: CDR1 DFQATT, CDR2 SNEGSKA (reference sequence). The CDR3 covers 11 residues. The trim removed 3 bases at V and 8 bases at J, leaving 3 bases unmatched. The CDR3 sequence: CSARTGYGYTF. CDR3 sequence (DNA): TGCAGTGCTAGGACAGGGTACGGCTACACCTTC.

This clone was found once. V and J are TRBV19 and TRBJ1-5; maybe TRBD1 (5 bases). Germline assignment: CDR1 LNHDA and CDR2 SQIVND (reference sequence). This CDR3 is 15 amino acids long. V lost 3 bases to trimming and J lost 6 bases, with 15 bases between them. The CDR3 reads CASSMSSVGGQPQHF. DNA for the CDR3: TGTGCCAGTAGTATGAGTTCTGTGGGGGGTCAGCCCCAGCATTTT.

CDR3 sequence reads: CATSRETSGFSTDTQYF. Written as DNA, the CDR3 is TGTGCCACCAGCAGGGAGACTAGCGGATTTAGCACAGATACGCAGTATTTT. The V and J genes are TRBV15 and TRBJ2-3; TRBD2 agrees at 9 bases. The length of the CDR3 is 17 residues. The ends lost 3 bases at V and 0 bases at J; junction bases unmatched: 7. CDR1 and CDR2 from the germline V gene are LNHNV and YYDKDF (reference sequence).

This chain connects TRBV6-5 to TRBJ2-1; D unclear. Trimming removed 6 bases from V and 8 bases from J, with 17 bases in between. Germline lookup yields CDR1 MNHEY and CDR2 SVGAGI. The CDR3 is 14 amino acids. CDR3 DNA: TGTGCCAGCAGCGGTGATCTGACTCTCGATGAGCAGTTCTTC. This encodes CASSGDLTLDEQFF.

V gene TRBV6-1 combines with J gene TRBJ1-2; TRBD1 matches at 7 bases. The length of the CDR3 is 13 residues. With V trimmed by 6 bases and J by 5 bases, 6 bases remained unmatched. The germline V gene has CDR1 MNHNS and CDR2 SASEGT. The CDR3 DNA reads as TGTGCCAGCAGGGGGGGACAGAATTATGGCTACACCTTC. Its translation is CASRGGQNYGYTF.

V usage is TRBV7-2 and J usage is TRBJ2-3, with 10 bases lining up with TRBD2. This CDR3 is built from 18 residues. Trimming took 2 bases from V and 2 from J; bases not matched to a gene: 10. Germline V gene data show CDR1 as SGHTA and CDR2 as FQGNSA. The DNA of the CDR3 is TGTGCCAGCAGCTTAAGCGGGAGGGCCCTGGGAGACACAGATACGCAGTATTTT. It encodes CASSLSGRALGDTDTQYF.

The chain joins TRBV9 to TRBJ2-6; a weak D match, TRBD1 (5 bases). The CDR3 contains 16 residues. Trimming removed 0 bases from V and 4 bases from J, with 11 bases in between. Germline values: CDR1 SGDLS, CDR2 YYNGEE. CDR3 sequence reads: CASSVGAGSGANVLTF. In DNA form, the CDR3 reads TGTGCCAGCAGCGTAGGGGCAGGGTCCGGGGCCAACGTCCTGACTTTC.

The chain links TRBV10-3 to TRBJ1-5, with a tentative D call TRBD1 (6 bases). The CDR3 contains 14 residues. Looked up from germline, CDR1 is ENHRY and CDR2 is SYGVKD. Trimming took 10 bases from V and 4 from J, leaving 17 bases between them. The CDR3 region has the DNA TGTGCCACCAACACGGATCAGGGGAATCAGCCCCAGCATTTT. It codes for CATNTDQGNQPQHF.

This chain uses TRBV6-1 with TRBJ1-1; 7 nucleotides agree with TRBD1. CDR1 is MNHNS, CDR2 SASEGT, per germline. The CDR3 consists of 13 residues. The J segment lost 5 bases and the V segment lost 8 bases, leaving 8 bases of the junction unmatched. In nucleotides, the CDR3 is TGTGCCAGCGGCAGGGGGTCGAGGACTGAAGCTTTCTTT. Its protein is CASGRGSRTEAFF.

The gene calls are TRBV4-1 and TRBJ2-7; a weak D match, TRBD2 (5 bases). Germline V gene lookup returns CDR1 MGHRA and CDR2 YSYEKL. Deletions cut 0 bases from V and 2 bases from J, with 8 bases between. The CDR3 length is 14 residues. CDR3 region: CASSQDRGTYEQYF. The CDR3 region has the DNA TGCGCCAGCAGCCAAGATCGGGGAACCTACGAGCAGTACTTC.

This chain links TRBV15 with TRBJ1-1; tentative D call: TRBD1 (5 bases). Deletions cut 4 bases from V and 8 bases from J, with 8 bases between. This CDR3 is 11 amino acids long. Germline assignment: CDR1 LNHNV and CDR2 YYDKDF (reference sequence). The CDR3 is CATSTRTEAFF. CDR3 DNA: TGTGCCACCAGCACCAGGACAGAAGCTTTCTTT.

The J gene is TRBJ2-1, the V gene TRBV7-3; D is possibly TRBD2 (5 bases). This CDR3 has 15 residues. Germline V CDR1 and CDR2: SGHTA, FQGTGA. V was clipped by 2 bases and J by 5 bases, with 13 bases between them. In DNA form, the CDR3 reads TGTGCCAGCAGCTTATCGCCTAGCAGTGACAATGAGCAGTTCTTC. Its protein product is CASSLSPSSDNEQFF.

The genes are TRBV7-8 and TRBJ1-2; no clear D. Germline CDR1 SGHVS, CDR2 FQNEAQ. Trimming took 5 bases from V and 8 from J, leaving 15 bases between them. This CDR3 has 13 amino acids. The CDR3 DNA follows: TGTGCCAGCAGCCTGTATAAGAATCGGGGCTACACCTTC. Protein sequence: CASSLYKNRGYTF.

The rearrangement joins TRBV6-4 to TRBJ1-5; D gene uncertain. The CDR3 contains 15 residues. Trimming cost V 3 bases and J 6 bases, with 15 bases left between them. Germline CDR1 MRHNA, CDR2 SNTAGT. DNA of the CDR3: TGTGCCAGCAGTGAGTATATGGGCGACGGTCAGCCCCAGCATTTT. This gives the protein CASSEYMGDGQPQHF.

This chain joins TRBV5-1 and TRBJ2-3; 7 bases line up with TRBD1. Germline V gene data show CDR1 as SGHRS and CDR2 as YFSETQ. V was pared by 4 bases and J by 0 bases, with 5 bases of the junction left unmatched. The CDR3 contains 15 residues. Written as DNA, the CDR3 is TGCGCCAGCAGCCGGAACAGGGGAAGCACAGATACGCAGTATTTT. Translating it yields CASSRNRGSTDTQYF.

The rearrangement joins TRBV6-6 to TRBJ2-7; D might be TRBD1 (6 bases). The CDR3 extends over 12 amino acids. The ends were cut back, 4 bases at V and 5 bases at J, with 9 bases in the middle. Germline V CDR1 and CDR2: MNHNY, SVGAGI (reference sequence). DNA of the CDR3: TGTGCCAGCAGTTCCAGGGGACACGAGCAGTACTTC. Translating gives CASSSRGHEQYF.

The chain is built from TRBV19 and TRBJ1-1; 9 bases align to TRBD1. Trimming removed 5 bases from V and 0 bases from J; junction bases left unmatched: 7. Germline V CDR1 and CDR2: LNHDA, SQIVND (reference sequence). The CDR3 loop spans 16 amino acids. The CDR3 protein is CASSLQGARMNTEAFF. DNA for the CDR3: TGTGCCAGTAGTTTACAGGGGGCTAGAATGAACACTGAAGCTTTCTTT.

This chain uses TRBV27 with TRBJ2-3, with D possibly matching TRBD2 (5 bases). Trimming left V 2 bases short and J 5 bases short, with 11 bases between. Germline V gene sequence: CDR1 MNHEY, CDR2 SMNVEV (reference sequence). This CDR3 is 14 amino acids long. The CDR3 nucleotides read TGTGCCAGCAGTTTACTAGCCTCGGGAGATACGCAGTATTTT. It is translated as CASSLLASGDTQYF.

The chain carries TRBV23-1 and TRBJ2-7, with D possibly TRBD1 on 5 matching bases. TRBV23-1 is assigned to the ORF class and has an uncertain function. The V end was cut by 10 bases, the J end by 2 bases, with 15 bases between. The CDR3 spans 13 residues. CDR3 DNA sequence: TGCGCCACGACAGTTGGCAGTCCCTACGAGCAGTACTTC. This sequence encodes CATTVGSPYEQYF.

The rearrangement uses TRBV30 and TRBJ2-7, with 7 nucleotides matching TRBD1. Germline CDR1 and CDR2: GTSNPN and SVGIG (reference sequence). The ends lost 8 bases at V and 3 bases at J; junction bases unmatched: 7. There are 12 residues in the CDR3. This CDR3 is CAVTGQYYEQYF. DNA for the CDR3: TGTGCCGTAACGGGACAGTACTACGAGCAGTACTTC.

This clone has only one observation. V usage is TRBV5-6 and J usage is TRBJ1-1, with D possibly TRBD1 on 5 matching bases. V was cut by 0 bases and J by 5 bases, with 11 bases left in between. Germline CDR1 and CDR2: SGHDT and YYEEEE. The CDR3 spans 14 residues. The CDR3 reads CASSLAGRGTEAFF. The CDR3 DNA follows: TGTGCCAGCAGCTTGGCGGGGCGGGGTACTGAAGCTTTCTTT. The whole variable domain, remainder taken from reference TRBV5-6 and TRBJ1-1, is DAGVTQSPTHLIKTRGQQVTLRCSPKSGHDTVSWYQQALGQGPQFIFQYYEEEERQRGNFPDRFSGHQFPNYSSELNVNALLLGDSALYLCASSLAGRGTEAFFGQGTRLTVV.

The gene calls are TRBV27 and TRBJ2-7; 10 bases map to TRBD1. The CDR3 consists of 14 residues. The germline V gene has CDR1 MNHEY and CDR2 SMNVEV (reference sequence). V lost 6 bases and J lost 5; bases outside the gene matches: 7. CDR3 sequence: CASRVGQGNHEQYF. CDR3 sequence (DNA): TGTGCCAGCAGGGTGGGACAGGGGAACCACGAGCAGTACTTC.

This chain joins TRBV11-2 and TRBJ2-7; TRBD2 aligns across 7 bases. V gave up 5 bases and J gave up 2 bases; unmatched junction bases: 6. Germline V gene sequence: CDR1 SGHAT, CDR2 FQNNGV. This CDR3 is built from 14 residues. The CDR3 bases are TGTGCCAGCAGCCTGGGAGGGAATCCCTACGAGCAGTACTTC. Translating gives CASSLGGNPYEQYF.

The V call is TRBV27, the J call TRBJ2-7, with 8 bases identical to TRBD2. The V gene end was trimmed by 3 bases and the J gene end by 6 bases; junction bases not matched to a gene: 7. The CDR3 covers 14 residues. The germline V gene has CDR1 MNHEY and CDR2 SMNVEV (reference sequence). Written as DNA, the CDR3 is TGTGCCAGCAGTTTGGGCGGGAGGTGGACCGAGCAGTACTTC. Protein sequence: CASSLGGRWTEQYF.

The J gene is TRBJ2-3, the V gene TRBV10-3; D remains unclear. The length of the CDR3 is 13 residues. Germline CDR1 reads ENHRY; CDR2 reads SYGVKD. V lost 3 bases and J lost 3, with 7 bases in between. DNA of the CDR3: TGTGCCATCAGTGACTACCCTACAGATACGCAGTATTTT. Translated: CAISDYPTDTQYF.

The chain carries TRBV7-6 and TRBJ2-1; 12 bases line up with TRBD2. The V gene end was trimmed by 6 bases and the J gene end by 6 bases; junction bases not matched to a gene: 6. The V gene's germline CDR1 is SGHVS and CDR2 FNYEAQ. This CDR3 contains 15 residues. CDR3: CASRAGLAGINEQFF. In nucleotides, the CDR3 is TGTGCCAGCAGAGCTGGACTAGCGGGAATCAATGAGCAGTTCTTC.

The CDR3 bases are TGCGCCAGCAGCTTGCCGGGAGAGCCGGAAGAGACCCAGTACTTC. Translating gives CASSLPGEPEETQYF. The chain carries TRBV5-1 and TRBJ2-5, with D possibly being TRBD2 (6 bases). Germline CDR1 and CDR2: SGHRS and YFSETQ. The CDR3 contains 15 residues. The V end lost 1 base, the J end lost 3 bases, and 13 bases lay between the germline ends.

J is TRBJ2-3 and V is TRBV28, with 8 nucleotides matching TRBD2. CDR3 length equals 17 residues. Germline CDR1 is MDHEN and CDR2 is SYDVKM. V lost 4 bases and J lost 0; bases outside the gene matches: 9. CDR3 amino acids: CASSYPIQRESTDTQYF. CDR3 DNA sequence: TGTGCCAGCAGTTATCCGATACAGCGGGAGAGCACAGATACGCAGTATTTT.

The chain has TRBV2 and TRBJ2-2; TRBD1 aligns across 11 bases. J lost 7 bases, V lost 7 bases, and 14 bases had no gene match. The germline V gene has CDR1 SNHLY and CDR2 FYNNEI. The CDR3 length is 17 residues. The CDR3, as DNA: TGTGCCAGCATTTCGCCCGGGACAGGGGGTTCGGGCGGGGAGCTGTTTTTT. Translation: CASISPGTGGSGGELFF.

This clone has only one observation. The rearrangement joins TRBV5-1 to TRBJ1-1, with a possible D match to TRBD1 (6 bases). From germline, CDR1 is SGHRS and CDR2 YFSETQ. Trimming left V 5 bases short and J 5 bases short, with 19 bases between. This CDR3 region has 15 residues. CDR3 sequence: CASSFKGEGETEAFF. CDR3 DNA sequence: TGCGCCAGCAGTTTTAAGGGGGAAGGGGAGACTGAAGCTTTCTTT. The complete variable domain, with remaining parts taken from reference TRBV5-1 and TRBJ1-1, reads KAGVTQTPRYLIKTRGQQVTLSCSPISGHRSVSWYQQTPGQGLQFLFEYFSETQRNKGNFPGRFSGRQFSNSRSEMNVSTLELGDSALYLCASSFKGEGETEAFFGQGTRLTVV.